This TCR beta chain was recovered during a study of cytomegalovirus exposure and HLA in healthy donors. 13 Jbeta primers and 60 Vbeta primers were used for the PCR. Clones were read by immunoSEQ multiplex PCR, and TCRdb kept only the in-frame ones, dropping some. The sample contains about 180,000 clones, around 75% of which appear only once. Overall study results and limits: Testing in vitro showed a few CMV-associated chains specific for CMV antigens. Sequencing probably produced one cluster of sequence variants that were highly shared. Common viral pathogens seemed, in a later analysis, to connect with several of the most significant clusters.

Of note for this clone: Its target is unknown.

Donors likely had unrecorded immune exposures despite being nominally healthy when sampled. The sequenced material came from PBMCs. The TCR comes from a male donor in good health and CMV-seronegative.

This chain's CDR3 is CASSLGAGKHSNYGYTF. CDR3 nucleotides: TGTGCCAGCAGTTTAGGGGCAGGGAAACACTCTAACTATGGCTACACCTTC. The chain couples TRBV27 to TRBJ1-2; D may be TRBD1 (5 bases). Trimming removed 2 bases from V and 0 bases from J, with 16 bases in between. Germline lookup yields CDR1 MNHEY and CDR2 SMNVEV (reference sequence). This CDR3 contains 17 residues.